This T cell receptor (beta chain) was captured in a study of vaccination effects on CD4 cells after COVID-19. Clones were read by immunoSEQ multiplex PCR, and TCRdb kept only the in-frame ones, dropping some. The sample yields 70,000 or so clones, over 65% seen once. Germline CDR1 is LGHNA and CDR2 is YSLEER. The V and J ends lost 0 bases and 8 bases respectively, with 11 bases between them. The CDR3 has 15 residues. This clone was recorded a few times. Its antigen is unknown. CD4+ T cell isolation took place after 10 days of culture. Either the BNT162b2 or mRNA-1273 vaccine was given to participants in two doses.

The rearrangement uses TRBV4-3 and TRBJ1-6; D is undetermined. The source material was CD4+ T cells from PBMCs cultured without peptide, sampled after COVID-19 vaccination. The TCR sequence derives from a human donor who received a COVID-19 vaccine. CDR3 DNA: TGCGCCAGCAGCCAAGATGCCGGAGGAGATTCACCCCTCCACTTT. Translated, it gives CASSQDAGGDSPLHF.